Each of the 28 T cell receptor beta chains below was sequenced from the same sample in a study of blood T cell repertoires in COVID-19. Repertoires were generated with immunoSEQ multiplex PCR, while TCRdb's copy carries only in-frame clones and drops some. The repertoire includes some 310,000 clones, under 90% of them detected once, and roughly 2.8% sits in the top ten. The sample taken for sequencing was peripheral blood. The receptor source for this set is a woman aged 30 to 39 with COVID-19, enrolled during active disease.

Written as DNA, the CDR3 is TGTGCCAGTAGGCCTCCGGGACTAGCGGGAGAGTTGTTCTTC. Its protein is CASRPPGLAGELFF. The V gene is TRBV19, the J gene TRBJ2-1; 14 nucleotides agree with TRBD2. V shed 6 bases and J 15 bases; nucleotides not matched to a gene: 10. The CDR3 is 14 residues long. The V gene's germline CDR1 is LNHDA and CDR2 SQIVND (reference sequence).

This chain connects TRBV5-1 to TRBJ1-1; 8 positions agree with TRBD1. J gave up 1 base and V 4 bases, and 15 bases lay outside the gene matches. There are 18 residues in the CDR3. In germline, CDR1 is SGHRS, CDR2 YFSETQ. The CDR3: CASSDRGFTPGGNTEAFF. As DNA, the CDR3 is TGCGCCAGCAGCGACAGGGGATTTACCCCAGGTGGGAACACTGAAGCTTTCTTT.

The CDR3 nucleotides are TGTGCCAGCAGCCCAGGCCCCATTAATGAAAAACTGTTTTTT. As protein: CASSPGPINEKLFF. V gene TRBV11-2 combines with J gene TRBJ1-4; no clear D. The germline CDR1 and CDR2 sequences are SGHAT and FQNNGV. Deletions cut 5 bases from V and 4 bases from J, with 11 bases between. The length of the CDR3 is 14 residues.

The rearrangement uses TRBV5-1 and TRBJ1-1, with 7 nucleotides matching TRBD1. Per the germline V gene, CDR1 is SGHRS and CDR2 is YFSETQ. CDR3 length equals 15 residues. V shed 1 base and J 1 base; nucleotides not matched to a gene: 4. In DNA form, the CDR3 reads TGCGCCAGCAGCTTGTCCCGACAGGGGAACACTGAAGCTTTCTTT. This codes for CASSLSRQGNTEAFF.

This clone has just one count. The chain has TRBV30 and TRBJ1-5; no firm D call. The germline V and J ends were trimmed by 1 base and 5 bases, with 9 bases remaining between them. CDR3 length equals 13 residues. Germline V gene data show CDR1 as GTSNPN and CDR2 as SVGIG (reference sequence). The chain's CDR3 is CAWSGGKDQPQHF. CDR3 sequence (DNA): TGTGCCTGGAGTGGAGGAAAGGATCAGCCCCAGCATTTT.

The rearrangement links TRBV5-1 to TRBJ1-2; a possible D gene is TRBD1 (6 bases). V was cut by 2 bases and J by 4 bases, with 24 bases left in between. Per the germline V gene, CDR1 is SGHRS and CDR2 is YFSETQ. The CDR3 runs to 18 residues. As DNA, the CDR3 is TGCGCCAGCAGCTTCTTCCGTTTTGGACAGCCGCTAGGCTATGGCTACACCTTC. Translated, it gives CASSFFRFGQPLGYGYTF. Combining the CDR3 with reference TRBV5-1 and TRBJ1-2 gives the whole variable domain KAGVTQTPRYLIKTRGQQVTLSCSPISGHRSVSWYQQTPGQGLQFLFEYFSETQRNKGNFPGRFSGRQFSNSRSEMNVSTLELGDSALYLCASSFFRFGQPLGYGYTFGSGTRLTVV.

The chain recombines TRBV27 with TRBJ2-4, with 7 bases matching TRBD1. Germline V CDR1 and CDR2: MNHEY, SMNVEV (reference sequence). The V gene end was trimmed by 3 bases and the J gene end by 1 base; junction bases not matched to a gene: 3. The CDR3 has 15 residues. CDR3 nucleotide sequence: TGTGCCAGCAGTTTCACAGGGGACGCCAAAAACATTCAGTACTTC. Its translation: CASSFTGDAKNIQYF.

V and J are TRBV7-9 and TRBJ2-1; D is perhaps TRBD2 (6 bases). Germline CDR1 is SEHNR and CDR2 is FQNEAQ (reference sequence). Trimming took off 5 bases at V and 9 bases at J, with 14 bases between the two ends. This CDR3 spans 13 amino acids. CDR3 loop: CASSPTTSLEQFF. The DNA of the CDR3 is TGTGCCAGCAGCCCCACAACTAGCCTTGAGCAGTTCTTC.

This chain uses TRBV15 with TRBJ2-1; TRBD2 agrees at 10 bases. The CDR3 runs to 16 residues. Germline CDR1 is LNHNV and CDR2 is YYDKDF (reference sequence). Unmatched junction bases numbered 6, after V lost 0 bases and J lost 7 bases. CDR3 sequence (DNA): TGTGCCACCAGCAGAGATAGTCTAGCGGGAGAGAATGAGCAGTTCTTC. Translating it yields CATSRDSLAGENEQFF.

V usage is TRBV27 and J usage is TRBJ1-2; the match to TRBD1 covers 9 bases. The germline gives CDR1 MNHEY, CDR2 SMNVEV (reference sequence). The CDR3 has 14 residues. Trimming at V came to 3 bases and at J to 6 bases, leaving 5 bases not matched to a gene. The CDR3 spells CASSFRGQGHGYTF. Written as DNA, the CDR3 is TGTGCCAGCAGTTTTAGGGGACAGGGCCATGGCTACACCTTC.

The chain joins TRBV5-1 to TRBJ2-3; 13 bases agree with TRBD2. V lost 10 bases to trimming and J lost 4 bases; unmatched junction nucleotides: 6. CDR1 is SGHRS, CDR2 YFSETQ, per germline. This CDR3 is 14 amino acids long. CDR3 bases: TGCGCCGGACGGACTAGCGGGAGTTCAGATACGCAGTATTTT. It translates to CAGRTSGSSDTQYF.

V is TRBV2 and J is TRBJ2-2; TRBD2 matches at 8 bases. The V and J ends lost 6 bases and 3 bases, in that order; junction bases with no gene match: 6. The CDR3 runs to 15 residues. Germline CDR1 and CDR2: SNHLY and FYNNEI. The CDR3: CASRGSGRDTGELFF. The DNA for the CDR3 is TGTGCCAGCAGGGGGAGCGGGAGAGACACCGGGGAGCTGTTTTTT.

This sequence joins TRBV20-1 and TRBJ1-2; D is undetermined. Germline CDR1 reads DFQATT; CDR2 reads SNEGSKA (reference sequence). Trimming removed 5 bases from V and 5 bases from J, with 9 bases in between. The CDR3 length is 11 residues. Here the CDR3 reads CSAHGLYGYTF. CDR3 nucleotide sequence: TGCAGTGCTCATGGCCTTTATGGCTACACCTTC.

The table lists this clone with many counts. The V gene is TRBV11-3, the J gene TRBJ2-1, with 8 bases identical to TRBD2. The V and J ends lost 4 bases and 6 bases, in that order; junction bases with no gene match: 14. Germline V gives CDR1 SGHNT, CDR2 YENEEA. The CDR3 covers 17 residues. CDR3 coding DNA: TGTGCCAGCAGCTCCGGGAGGGGGGCTAGCGGCCCCAATGAGCAGTTCTTC. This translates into CASSSGRGASGPNEQFF.

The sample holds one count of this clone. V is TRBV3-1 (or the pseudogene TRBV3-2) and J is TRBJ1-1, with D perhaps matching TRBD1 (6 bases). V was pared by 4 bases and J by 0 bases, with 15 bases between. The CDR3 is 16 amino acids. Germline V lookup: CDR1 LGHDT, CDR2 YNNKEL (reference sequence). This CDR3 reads CASSPGQQTLNTEAFF. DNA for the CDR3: TGTGCCAGCAGCCCAGGACAGCAGACATTGAACACTGAAGCTTTCTTT.

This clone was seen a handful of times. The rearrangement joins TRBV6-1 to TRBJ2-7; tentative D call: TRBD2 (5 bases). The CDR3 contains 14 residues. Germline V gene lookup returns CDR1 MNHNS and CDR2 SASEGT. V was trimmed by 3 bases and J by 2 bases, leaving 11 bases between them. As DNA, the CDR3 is TGTGCCAGCAGTGAGGTGGACTTAGCCTACGAGCAGTACTTC. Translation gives CASSEVDLAYEQYF.

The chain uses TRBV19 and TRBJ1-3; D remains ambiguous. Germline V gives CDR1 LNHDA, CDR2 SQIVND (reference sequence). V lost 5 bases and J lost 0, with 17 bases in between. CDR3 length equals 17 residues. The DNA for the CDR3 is TGTGCCAGTAGTGCGGCCGGGTCCCGAACCTCTGGAAACACCATATATTTT. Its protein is CASSAAGSRTSGNTIYF.

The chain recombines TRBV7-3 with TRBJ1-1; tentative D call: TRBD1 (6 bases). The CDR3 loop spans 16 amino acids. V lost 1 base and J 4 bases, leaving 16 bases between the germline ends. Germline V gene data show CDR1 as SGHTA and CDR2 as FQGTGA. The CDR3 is CASSLNPGIRGTEAFF. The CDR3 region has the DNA TGTGCCAGCAGCTTAAACCCAGGGATCAGGGGCACTGAAGCTTTCTTT.

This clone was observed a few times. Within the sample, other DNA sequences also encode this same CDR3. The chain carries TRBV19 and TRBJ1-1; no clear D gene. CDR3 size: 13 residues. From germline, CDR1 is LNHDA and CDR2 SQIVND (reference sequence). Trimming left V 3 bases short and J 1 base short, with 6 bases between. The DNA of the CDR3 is TGTGCCAGTAGTATGACGGGGAACACTGAAGCTTTCTTT. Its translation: CASSMTGNTEAFF.

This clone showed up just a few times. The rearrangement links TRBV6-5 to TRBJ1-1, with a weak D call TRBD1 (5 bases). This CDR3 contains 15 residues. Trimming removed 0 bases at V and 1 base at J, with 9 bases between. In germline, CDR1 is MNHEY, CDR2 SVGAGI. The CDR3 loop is CASSYSRTKNTEAFF. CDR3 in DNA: TGTGCCAGCAGTTACTCCAGGACAAAGAACACTGAAGCTTTCTTT.

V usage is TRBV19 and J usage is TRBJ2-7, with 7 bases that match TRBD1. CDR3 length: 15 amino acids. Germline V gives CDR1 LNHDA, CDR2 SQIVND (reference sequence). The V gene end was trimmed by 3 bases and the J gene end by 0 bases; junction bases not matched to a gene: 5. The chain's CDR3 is CASSIRGGNSYEQYF. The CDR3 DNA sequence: TGTGCCAGTAGTATTAGAGGGGGCAACTCCTACGAGCAGTACTTC.

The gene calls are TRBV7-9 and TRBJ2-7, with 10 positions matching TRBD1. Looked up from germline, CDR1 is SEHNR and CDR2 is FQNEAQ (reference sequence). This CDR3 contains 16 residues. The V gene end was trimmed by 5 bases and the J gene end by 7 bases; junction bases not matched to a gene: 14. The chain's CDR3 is CASSALAGTGEWEQYF. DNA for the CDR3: TGTGCCAGCAGCGCCCTCGCCGGGACAGGGGAGTGGGAGCAGTACTTC.

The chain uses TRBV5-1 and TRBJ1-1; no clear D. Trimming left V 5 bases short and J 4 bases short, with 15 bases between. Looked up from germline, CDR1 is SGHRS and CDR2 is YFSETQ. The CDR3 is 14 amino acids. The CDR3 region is CASRSSIHSTEAFF. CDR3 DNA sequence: TGCGCCAGCAGGTCGTCAATACACAGCACTGAAGCTTTCTTT.

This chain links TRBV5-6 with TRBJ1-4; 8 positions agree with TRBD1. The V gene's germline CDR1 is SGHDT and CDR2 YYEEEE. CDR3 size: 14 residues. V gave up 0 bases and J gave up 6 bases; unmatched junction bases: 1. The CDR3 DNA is TGTGCCAGCAGCTTGGGGGACAGGCATGAAAAACTGTTTTTT. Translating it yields CASSLGDRHEKLFF. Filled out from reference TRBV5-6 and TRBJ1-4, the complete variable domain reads DAGVTQSPTHLIKTRGQQVTLRCSPKSGHDTVSWYQQALGQGPQFIFQYYEEEERQRGNFPDRFSGHQFPNYSSELNVNALLLGDSALYLCASSLGDRHEKLFFGSGTQLSVL.

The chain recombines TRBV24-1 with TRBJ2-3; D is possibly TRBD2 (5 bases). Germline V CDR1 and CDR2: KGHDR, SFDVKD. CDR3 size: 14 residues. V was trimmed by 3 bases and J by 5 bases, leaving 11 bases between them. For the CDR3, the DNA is TGTGCCACCAGTGATACCCGGGGAATAGATACGCAGTATTTT. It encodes CATSDTRGIDTQYF.

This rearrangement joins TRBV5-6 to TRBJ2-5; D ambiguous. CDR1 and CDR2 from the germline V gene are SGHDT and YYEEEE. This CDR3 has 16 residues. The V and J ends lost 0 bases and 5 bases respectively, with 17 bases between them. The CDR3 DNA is TGTGCCAGCAGCTTGGTTAGAGGAACGGCCGGGGAGACCCAGTACTTC. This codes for CASSLVRGTAGETQYF.

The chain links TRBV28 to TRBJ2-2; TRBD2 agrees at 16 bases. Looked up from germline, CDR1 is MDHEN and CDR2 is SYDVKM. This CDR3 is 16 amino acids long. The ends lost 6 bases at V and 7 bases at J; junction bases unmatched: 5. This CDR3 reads CASRMGLAGGNGELFF. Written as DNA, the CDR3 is TGTGCCAGCAGGATGGGACTAGCGGGAGGGAACGGGGAGCTGTTTTTT.

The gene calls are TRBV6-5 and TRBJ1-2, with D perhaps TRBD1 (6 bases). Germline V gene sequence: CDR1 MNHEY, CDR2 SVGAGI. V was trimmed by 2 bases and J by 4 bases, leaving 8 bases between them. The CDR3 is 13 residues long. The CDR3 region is CASSYPQGYGYTF. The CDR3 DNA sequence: TGTGCCAGCAGTTACCCACAGGGCTATGGCTACACCTTC.